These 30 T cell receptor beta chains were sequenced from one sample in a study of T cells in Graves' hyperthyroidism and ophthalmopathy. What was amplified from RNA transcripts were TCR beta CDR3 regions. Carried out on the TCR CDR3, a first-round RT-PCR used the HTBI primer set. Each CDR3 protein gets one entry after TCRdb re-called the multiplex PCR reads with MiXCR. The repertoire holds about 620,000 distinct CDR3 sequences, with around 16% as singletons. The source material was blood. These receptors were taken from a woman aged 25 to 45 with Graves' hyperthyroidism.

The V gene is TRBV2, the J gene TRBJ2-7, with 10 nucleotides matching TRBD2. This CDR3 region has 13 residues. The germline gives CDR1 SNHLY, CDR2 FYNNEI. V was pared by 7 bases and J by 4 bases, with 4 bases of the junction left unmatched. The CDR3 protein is CASKLAGIYEQYF. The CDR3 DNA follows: TGTGCCAGCAAACTAGCGGGGATATACGAGCAGTACTTC.

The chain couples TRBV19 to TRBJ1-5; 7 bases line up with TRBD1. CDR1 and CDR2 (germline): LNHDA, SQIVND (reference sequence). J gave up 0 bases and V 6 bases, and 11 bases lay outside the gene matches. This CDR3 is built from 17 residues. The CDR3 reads CASRTEDRAYSNQPQHF. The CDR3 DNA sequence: TGTGCCAGTAGAACAGAAGACAGGGCGTATAGCAATCAGCCCCAGCATTTT. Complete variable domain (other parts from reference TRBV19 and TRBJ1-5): DGGITQSPKYLFRKEGQNVTLSCEQNLNHDAMYWYRQDPGQGLRLIYYSQIVNDFQKGDIAEGYSVSREKKESFPLTVTSAQKNPTAFYLCASRTEDRAYSNQPQHFGDGTRLSIL.

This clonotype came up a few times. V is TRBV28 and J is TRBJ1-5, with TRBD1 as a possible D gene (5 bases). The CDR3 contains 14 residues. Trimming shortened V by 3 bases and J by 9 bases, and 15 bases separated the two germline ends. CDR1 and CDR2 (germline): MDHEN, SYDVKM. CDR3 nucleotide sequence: TGTGCCAGCAGTTTCAGAGTGGGGGATGTGCCCCAGCATTTT. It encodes CASSFRVGDVPQHF.

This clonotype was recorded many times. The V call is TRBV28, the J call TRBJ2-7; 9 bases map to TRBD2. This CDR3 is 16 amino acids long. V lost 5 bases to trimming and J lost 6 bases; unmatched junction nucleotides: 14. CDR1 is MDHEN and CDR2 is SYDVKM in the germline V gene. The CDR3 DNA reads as TGTGCCAGCAGTCCTAATAGCGGGAGTAACGTGGCCGAGCAGTACTTC. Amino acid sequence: CASSPNSGSNVAEQYF.

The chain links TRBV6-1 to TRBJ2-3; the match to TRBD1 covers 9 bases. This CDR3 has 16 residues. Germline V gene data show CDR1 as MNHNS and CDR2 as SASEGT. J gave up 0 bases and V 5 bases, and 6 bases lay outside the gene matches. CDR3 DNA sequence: TGTGCCAGCAGTCATGATACAGGGGGCAGCACAGATACGCAGTATTTT. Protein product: CASSHDTGGSTDTQYF.

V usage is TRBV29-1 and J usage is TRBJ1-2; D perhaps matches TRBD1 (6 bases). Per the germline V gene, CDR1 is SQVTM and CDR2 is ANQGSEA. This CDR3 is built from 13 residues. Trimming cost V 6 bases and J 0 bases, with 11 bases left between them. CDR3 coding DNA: TGCAGCGTCGGGACAAACACTAACTATGGCTACACCTTC. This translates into CSVGTNTNYGYTF.

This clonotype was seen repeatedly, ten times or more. Here the CDR3 reads CASSSRPGSGDTDTQYF. CDR3 DNA sequence: TGTGCCAGCAGCTCACGCCCGGGTAGCGGGGACACAGATACGCAGTATTTT. The rearrangement joins TRBV7-3 to TRBJ2-3, with 8 bases matching TRBD2. CDR3 length equals 17 residues. The V gene end was trimmed by 4 bases and the J gene end by 2 bases; junction bases not matched to a gene: 11. The germline V gene encodes CDR1 SGHTA and CDR2 FQGTGA.

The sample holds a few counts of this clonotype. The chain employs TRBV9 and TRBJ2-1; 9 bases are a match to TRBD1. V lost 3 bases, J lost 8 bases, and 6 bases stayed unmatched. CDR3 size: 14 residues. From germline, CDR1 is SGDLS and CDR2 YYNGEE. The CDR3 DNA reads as TGTGCCAGCAGCGCGGGGACAGGGCATGATGAGCAGTTCTTC. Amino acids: CASSAGTGHDEQFF.

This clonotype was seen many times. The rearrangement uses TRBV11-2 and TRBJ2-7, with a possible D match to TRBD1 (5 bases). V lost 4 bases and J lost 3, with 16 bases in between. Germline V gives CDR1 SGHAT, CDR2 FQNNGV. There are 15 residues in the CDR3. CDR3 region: CASSSRGIGFYEQYF. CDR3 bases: TGTGCCAGCAGCTCAAGGGGTATTGGGTTCTACGAGCAGTACTTC.

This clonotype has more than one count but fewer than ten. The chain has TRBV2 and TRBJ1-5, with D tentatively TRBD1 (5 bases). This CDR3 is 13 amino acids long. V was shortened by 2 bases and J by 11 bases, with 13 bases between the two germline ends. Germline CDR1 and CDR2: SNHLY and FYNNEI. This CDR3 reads CASSERWGEAQHF. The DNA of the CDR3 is TGTGCCAGCAGTGAACGGTGGGGGGAGGCCCAGCATTTT.

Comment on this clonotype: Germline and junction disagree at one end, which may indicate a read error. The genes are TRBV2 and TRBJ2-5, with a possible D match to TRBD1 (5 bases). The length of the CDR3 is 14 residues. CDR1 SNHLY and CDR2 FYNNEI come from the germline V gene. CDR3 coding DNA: TGTGCCGGCAGTAGACAGCCGCAAGGGGAGACCCAGTACTTC. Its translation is CAGSRQPQGETQYF.

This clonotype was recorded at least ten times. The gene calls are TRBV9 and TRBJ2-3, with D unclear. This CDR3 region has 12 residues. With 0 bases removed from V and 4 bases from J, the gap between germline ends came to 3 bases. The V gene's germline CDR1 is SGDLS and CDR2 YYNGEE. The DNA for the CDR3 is TGTGCCAGCAGCGTAGGATCAGATACGCAGTATTTT. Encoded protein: CASSVGSDTQYF.

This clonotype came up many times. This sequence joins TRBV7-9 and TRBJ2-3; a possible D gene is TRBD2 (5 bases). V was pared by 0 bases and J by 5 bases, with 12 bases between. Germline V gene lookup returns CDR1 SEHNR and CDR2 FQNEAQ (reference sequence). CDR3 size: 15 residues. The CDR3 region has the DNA TGTGCCAGCAGCTTAGCGGCCAGCGGCGGAGATACGCAGTATTTT. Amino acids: CASSLAASGGDTQYF.

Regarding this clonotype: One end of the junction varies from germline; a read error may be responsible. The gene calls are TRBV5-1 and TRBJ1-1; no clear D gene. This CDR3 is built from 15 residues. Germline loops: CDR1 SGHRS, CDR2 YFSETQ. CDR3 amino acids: CASSVKAQSGTEAVF. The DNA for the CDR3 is TGCGCCAGCAGCGTGAAGGCCCAGTCAGGCACTGAAGCTGTCTTT.

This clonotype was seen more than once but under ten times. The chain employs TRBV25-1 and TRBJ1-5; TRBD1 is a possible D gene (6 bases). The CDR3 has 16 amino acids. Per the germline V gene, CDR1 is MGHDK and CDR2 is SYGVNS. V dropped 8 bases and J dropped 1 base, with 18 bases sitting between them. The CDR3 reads CASGPLWGASNQPQHF. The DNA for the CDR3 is TGTGCCAGCGGGCCCCTTTGGGGGGCCAGCAATCAGCCCCAGCATTTT.

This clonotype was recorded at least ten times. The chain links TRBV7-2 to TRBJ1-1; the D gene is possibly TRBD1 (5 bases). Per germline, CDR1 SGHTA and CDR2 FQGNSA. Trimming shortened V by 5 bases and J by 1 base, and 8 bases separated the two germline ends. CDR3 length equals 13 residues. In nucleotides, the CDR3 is TGTGCCAGCAGCCACCAGGGGAACACTGAAGCTTTCTTT. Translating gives CASSHQGNTEAFF.

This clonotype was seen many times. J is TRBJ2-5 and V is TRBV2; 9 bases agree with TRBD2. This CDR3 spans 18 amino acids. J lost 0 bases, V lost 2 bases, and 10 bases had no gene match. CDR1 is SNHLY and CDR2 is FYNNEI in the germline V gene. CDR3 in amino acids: CASSEWGGASGNQETQYF. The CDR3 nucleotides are TGTGCCAGCAGTGAATGGGGAGGGGCTAGCGGGAACCAAGAGACCCAGTACTTC.

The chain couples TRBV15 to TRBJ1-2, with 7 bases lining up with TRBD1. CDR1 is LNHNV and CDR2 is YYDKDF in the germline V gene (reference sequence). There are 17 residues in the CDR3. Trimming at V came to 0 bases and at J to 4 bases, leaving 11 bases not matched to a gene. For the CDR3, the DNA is TGTGCCACCAGCAGAGATTATCCCACAGGGGCGAGCTATGGCTACACCTTC. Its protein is CATSRDYPTGASYGYTF.

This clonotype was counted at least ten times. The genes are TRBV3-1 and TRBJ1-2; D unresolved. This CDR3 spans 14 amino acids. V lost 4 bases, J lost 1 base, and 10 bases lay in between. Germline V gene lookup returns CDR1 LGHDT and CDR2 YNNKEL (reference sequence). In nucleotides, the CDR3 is TGTGCCAGCAGCCGGGCAGGAGTTAACTATGGCTACACCTTC. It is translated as CASSRAGVNYGYTF.

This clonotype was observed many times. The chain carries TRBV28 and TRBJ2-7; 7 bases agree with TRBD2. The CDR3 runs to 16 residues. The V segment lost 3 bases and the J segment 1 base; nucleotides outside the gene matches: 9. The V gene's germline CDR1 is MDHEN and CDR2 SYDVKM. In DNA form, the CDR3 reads TGTGCCAGCAGTTTGCCCGGGACTACCAGATCCTACGAGCAGTACTTC. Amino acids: CASSLPGTTRSYEQYF.

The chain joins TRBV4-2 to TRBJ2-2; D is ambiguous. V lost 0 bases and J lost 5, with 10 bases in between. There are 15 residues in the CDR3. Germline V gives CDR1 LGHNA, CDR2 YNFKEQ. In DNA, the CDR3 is TGTGCCAGCAGCCAAGATCGTCAGGCAACCGGGGAGCTGTTTTTT. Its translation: CASSQDRQATGELFF.

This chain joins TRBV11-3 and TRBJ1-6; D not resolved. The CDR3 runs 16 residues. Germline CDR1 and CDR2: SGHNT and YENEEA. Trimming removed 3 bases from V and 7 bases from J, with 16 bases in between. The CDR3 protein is CASSFVAGQGNSPLHF. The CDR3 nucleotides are TGTGCCAGCAGCTTCGTGGCAGGCCAAGGCAATTCACCCCTCCACTTT. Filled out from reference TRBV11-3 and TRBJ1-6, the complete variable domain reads EAGVVQSPRYKIIEKKQPVAFWCNPISGHNTLYWYLQNLGQGPELLIRYENEEAVDDSQLPKDRFSAERLKGVDSTLKIQPAELGDSAVYLCASSFVAGQGNSPLHFGNGTRLTVT.

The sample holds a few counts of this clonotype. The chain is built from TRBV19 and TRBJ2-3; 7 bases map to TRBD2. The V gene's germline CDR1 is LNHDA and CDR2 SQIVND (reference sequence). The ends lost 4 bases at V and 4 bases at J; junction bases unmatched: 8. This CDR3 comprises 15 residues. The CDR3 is CASSNGRSPPDTQYF. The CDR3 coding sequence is TGTGCCAGTAGTAACGGGAGGAGCCCCCCAGATACGCAGTATTTT.

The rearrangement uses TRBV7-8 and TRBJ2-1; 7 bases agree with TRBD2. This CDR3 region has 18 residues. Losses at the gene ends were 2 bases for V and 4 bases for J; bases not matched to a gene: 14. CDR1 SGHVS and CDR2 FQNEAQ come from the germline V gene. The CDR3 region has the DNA TGTGCCAGCAGCTTACTTATTCTTGGGGCTAGCGGATACAATGAGCAGTTCTTC. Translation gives CASSLLILGASGYNEQFF.

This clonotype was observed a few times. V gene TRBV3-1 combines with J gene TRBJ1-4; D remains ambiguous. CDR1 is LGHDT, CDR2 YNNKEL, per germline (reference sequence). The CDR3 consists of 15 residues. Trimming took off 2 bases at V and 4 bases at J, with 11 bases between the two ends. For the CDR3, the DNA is TGTGCCAGCAGCCAACTGAACAGTGGTAATGAAAAACTGTTTTTT. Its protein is CASSQLNSGNEKLFF.

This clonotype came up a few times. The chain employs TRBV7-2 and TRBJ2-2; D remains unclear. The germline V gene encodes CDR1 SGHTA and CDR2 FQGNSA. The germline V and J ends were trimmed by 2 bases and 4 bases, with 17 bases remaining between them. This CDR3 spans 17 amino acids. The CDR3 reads CASSLSLTASATGELFF. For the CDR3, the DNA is TGTGCCAGCAGCTTATCCTTAACTGCCTCCGCCACCGGGGAGCTGTTTTTT. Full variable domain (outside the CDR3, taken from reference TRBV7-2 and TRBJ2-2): GAGVSQSPSNKVTEKGKDVELRCDPISGHTALYWYRQSLGQGLEFLIYFQGNSAPDKSGLPSDRFSAERTGGSVSTLTIQRTQQEDSAVYLCASSLSLTASATGELFFGEGSRLTVL.

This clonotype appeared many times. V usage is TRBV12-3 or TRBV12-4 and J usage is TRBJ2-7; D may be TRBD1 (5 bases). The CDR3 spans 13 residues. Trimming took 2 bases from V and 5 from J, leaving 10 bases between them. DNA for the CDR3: TGTGCCAGCAGTTTAAGGGGCGCCCACGAGCAGTACTTC. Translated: CASSLRGAHEQYF.

The CDR3 protein is CASSQPGGGSYEQYF. CDR3 nucleotides: TGTGCCAGCAGCCAACCCGGGGGGGGGTCCTACGAGCAGTACTTC. The chain combines TRBV3-1 with TRBJ2-7; TRBD2 matches at 8 bases. The V and J ends lost 2 bases and 1 base, in that order; junction bases with no gene match: 4. The CDR3 spans 15 residues. Germline V gene data show CDR1 as LGHDT and CDR2 as YNNKEL (reference sequence).

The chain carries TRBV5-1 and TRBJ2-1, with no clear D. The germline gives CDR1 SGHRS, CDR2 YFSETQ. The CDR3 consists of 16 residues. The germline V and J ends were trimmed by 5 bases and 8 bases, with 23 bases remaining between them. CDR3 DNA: TGCGCCAGCAGAGGCAGTCAACGATACCCAGTGGATGAGCAGTTCTTC. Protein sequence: CASRGSQRYPVDEQFF.

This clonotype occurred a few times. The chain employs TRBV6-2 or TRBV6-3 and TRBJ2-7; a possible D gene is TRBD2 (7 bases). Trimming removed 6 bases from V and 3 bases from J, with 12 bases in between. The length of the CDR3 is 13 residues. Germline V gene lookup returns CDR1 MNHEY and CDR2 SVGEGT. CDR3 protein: CASRTGGRYEQYF. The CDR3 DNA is TGTGCCAGCAGGACCGGGGGGCGCTACGAGCAGTACTTC.